The 10 T cell receptor beta chains below come from one sample, sequenced in a study of OX40 agonist ivuxolimab in advanced cancers. Receptors were amplified or captured by the immunoSEQ multiplex PCR assay. Held by TCRdb, this immuneACCESS table contains in-frame sequences only and omits some clones. Under half of the omission traces to an unresolved V gene where checked; the cause of the rest is unknown. The sample includes fewer than 25,000 clones, with approximately 85% observed a single time. The ten largest clones add up to 16% of the sample. This sample comprised CD4+ or CD8+ T cells sorted from blood, obtained in a trial of the OX40 agonist ivuxolimab. The receptor source for this set is an adult with an advanced solid tumor such as melanoma, head and neck, liver or kidney cancer.

V is TRBV6-5 and J is TRBJ1-2; D might be TRBD1 (5 bases). The CDR3 is 14 amino acids. The germline V and J ends were trimmed by 6 bases and 8 bases, with 19 bases remaining between them. Germline CDR1 and CDR2: MNHEY and SVGAGI. CDR3 nucleotide sequence: TGTGCCAGCAGCTTCGGGACCTCTTCAATGGGCTACACCTTC. This translates into CASSFGTSSMGYTF.

This rearrangement joins TRBV7-2 to TRBJ2-2; the D is unclear. The V gene lost 6 bases and the J gene lost 8 bases, with 4 bases spanning the gap. The CDR3 has 10 residues. CDR1 is SGHTA, CDR2 FQGNSA, per germline. This CDR3 is CASREGELFF. DNA for the CDR3: TGTGCCAGCAGGGAGGGGGAGCTGTTTTTT.

The rearrangement joins TRBV6-5 to TRBJ2-7; D is ambiguous. Germline V gene data show CDR1 as MNHEY and CDR2 as SVGAGI. V was shortened by 5 bases and J by 2 bases, with 13 bases between the two germline ends. The CDR3 loop spans 14 amino acids. CDR3 sequence (DNA): TGTGCCAGCAGTCTACTCGAAGGGACCTACGAGCAGTACTTC. The encoded protein is CASSLLEGTYEQYF.

J is TRBJ2-1 and V is TRBV5-4; D unresolved. The CDR3 sequence is 15 residues long. Trimming cost V 0 bases and J 0 bases, with 7 bases left between them. Germline loops: CDR1 SGHNT, CDR2 YYREEE (reference sequence). CDR3 amino acids: CASSLEADSYNEQFF. CDR3 bases: TGTGCCAGCAGCTTGGAGGCGGACTCCTACAATGAGCAGTTCTTC.

The V and J genes are TRBV27 and TRBJ2-1; D tentatively reads TRBD1 or TRBD2 (6 bases each). Per the germline V gene, CDR1 is MNHEY and CDR2 is SMNVEV (reference sequence). This CDR3 has 13 amino acids. Trimming cost V 11 bases and J 1 base, with 12 bases left between them. CDR3 in amino acids: CAGGTLSYNEQFF. Written as DNA, the CDR3 is TGTGCCGGGGGGACACTTTCCTACAATGAGCAGTTCTTC.

V and J are TRBV6-5 and TRBJ2-7; the D gene could be TRBD1 or TRBD2 (5 bases each). There are 13 residues in the CDR3. Germline values: CDR1 MNHEY, CDR2 SVGAGI. Between the trimmed V and J ends, which lost 7 bases and 3 bases, there was a span of 13 bases. DNA of the CDR3: TGTGCCAGCACCTCCCGGGACCTCTACGAGCAGTACTTC. Amino acid sequence: CASTSRDLYEQYF.

This clone was recorded a few times. The chain uses TRBV18 and TRBJ2-7, with 7 bases that match TRBD1. The germline gives CDR1 KGHSH, CDR2 LQKENI. The CDR3 runs to 14 residues. J lost 4 bases, V lost 1 base, and 4 bases had no gene match. The CDR3 region is CASSPLDRPYEQYF. CDR3 coding DNA: TGTGCCAGCTCACCACTGGACAGGCCGTACGAGCAGTACTTC.

CDR3 sequence: CASSRSGLGDYEQYF. The CDR3 coding sequence is TGTGCCAGCAGCCGGTCGGGTCTGGGAGACTACGAGCAGTACTTC. The chain combines TRBV6-5 with TRBJ2-7; D is perhaps TRBD2 (5 bases). The V and J ends lost 6 bases and 3 bases respectively, with 18 bases between them. The CDR3 is 15 amino acids. Per germline, CDR1 MNHEY and CDR2 SVGAGI.

This chain uses TRBV7-2 with TRBJ2-5; maybe TRBD2 (7 bases). Germline V gene sequence: CDR1 SGHTA, CDR2 FQGNSA. The CDR3 consists of 14 residues. V was clipped by 5 bases and J by 1 base, with 11 bases between them. The CDR3 DNA is TGTGCCAGCAGCAAGGGGGGGGCCCAAGAGACCCAGTACTTC. Amino acids: CASSKGGAQETQYF. The full variable domain, rest sourced from reference TRBV7-2 and TRBJ2-5, is GAGVSQSPSNKVTEKGKDVELRCDPISGHTALYWYRQSLGQGLEFLIYFQGNSAPDKSGLPSDRFSAERTGGSVSTLTIQRTQQEDSAVYLCASSKGGAQETQYFGPGTRLLVL.

The chain combines TRBV6-5 with TRBJ1-3, with D hard to call. The CDR3 spans 13 residues. With 0 bases removed from V and 8 bases from J, the gap between germline ends came to 8 bases. Per the germline V gene, CDR1 is MNHEY and CDR2 is SVGAGI. The chain's CDR3 is CASSYSPRDTIYF. The CDR3 DNA is TGTGCCAGCAGTTACTCTCCACGGGACACCATATATTTT.